A few counts support the clone carrying this T cell receptor (beta chain). The antigen is unknown. Specified time point: after neoadjuvant nivolumab, at surgical resection. These data are taken from a study of neoadjuvant anti-PD-1 for oral cavity cancer. Background on the study: Patients without progression received a fourth nivolumab dose around day 43, then surgical resection on days 50-56. Broader study findings: Higher pretreatment blood Treg/Th17 ratios correlated with higher pretreatment blood and lower post-treatment tumor TCRbeta clonality.

Germline-derived CDR1 and CDR2 are LNHDA and SQIVND (reference sequence). The V and J ends lost 6 bases and 3 bases respectively, with 12 bases between them. This CDR3 has 13 amino acids. The data were produced by immunoSEQ multiplex PCR, yet TCRdb's version contains in-frame clones alone and is incomplete. Altogether 20,000 to 25,000 clones are present, 35% to 50% being singletons, with the ten largest covering 40%. This specimen was tumor tissue, taken after nivolumab (anti-PD-1) treatment. The clonotype was recovered from a person aged 35-80 years with oral cavity squamous cell carcinoma. The J gene is TRBJ2-7, the V gene TRBV19; a weak D match, TRBD2 (5 bases). DNA for the CDR3: TGTGCCAGTAGCAGGACTCATCTCTACGAGCAGTACTTC. Its translation is CASSRTHLYEQYF.